This is a list of T cell receptor beta chains from one sample in a study of cytomegalovirus exposure and HLA in healthy donors. The protocol was immunoSEQ multiplex PCR, while the TCRdb copy is restricted to in-frame clones and leaves out a portion. Of more than 100,000 clones in the sample, about 87% were seen once. The sequenced sample consisted of PBMCs. The receptors originated from a woman aged 25 to 39 in good health and CMV-seronegative. Both conserved end residues are part of each CDR3. The D gene is left open where the match is weak. A row's size may be missing; if present it is once, few, many or a size class.

d_call: .; j_call: TRBJ1-1; v_call: TRBV5-1; clone_size: .; cdr3_aa: CASSMTGANTEAFF; cdr3_nt: TGCGCCAGCAGCATGACAGGAGCGAACACTGAAGCTTTCTTT
d_call: .; j_call: TRBJ1-5; v_call: TRBV4-1; clone_size: .; cdr3_aa: CASTPESFRGHSNQPQHF; cdr3_nt: TGCGCCAGCACCCCAGAGTCCTTCCGAGGACATAGCAATCAGCCCCAGCATTTT
d_call: TRBD2; j_call: TRBJ2-1; v_call: TRBV30; clone_size: once; cdr3_aa: CAWRVSGMSNEQFF; cdr3_nt: TGTGCCTGGAGGGTTAGCGGGATGTCGAATGAGCAGTTCTTC
d_call: .; j_call: TRBJ2-5; v_call: TRBV7-9; clone_size: .; cdr3_aa: CASSFSAYQETQYF; cdr3_nt: TGTGCCAGCAGCTTCTCAGCGTACCAAGAGACCCAGTACTTC
d_call: .; j_call: TRBJ1-1; v_call: TRBV7-7; clone_size: .; cdr3_aa: CASSPMPGADTEAFF; cdr3_nt: TGTGCCAGCAGCCCAATGCCAGGGGCGGACACTGAAGCTTTCTTT
d_call: .; j_call: TRBJ2-7; v_call: TRBV18; clone_size: .; cdr3_aa: CASSPTGSFYEQYF; cdr3_nt: TGTGCCAGCTCACCCACCGGGTCCTTCTACGAGCAGTACTTC
d_call: .; j_call: TRBJ1-5; v_call: TRBV6-4; clone_size: .; cdr3_aa: CASSDSFSDRTISNQPQHF; cdr3_nt: TGTGCCAGCAGTGACTCGTTCTCTGACAGGACAATCAGCAATCAGCCCCAGCATTTT
d_call: TRBD1; j_call: TRBJ1-6; v_call: TRBV6-5; clone_size: .; cdr3_aa: CASSYSGTGDSPLHF; cdr3_nt: TGTGCCAGCAGTTACTCCGGGACAGGAGATTCACCCCTCCACTTT
d_call: TRBD1; j_call: TRBJ1-1; v_call: TRBV7-9; clone_size: few; cdr3_aa: CASSVGTGEAFF; cdr3_nt: TGTGCCAGCAGCGTTGGGACAGGGGAAGCTTTCTTT
d_call: .; j_call: TRBJ1-3; v_call: TRBV30; clone_size: .; cdr3_aa: CAWRAAQGTGNTIYF; cdr3_nt: TGTGCCTGGAGGGCGGCGCAGGGTACTGGAAACACCATATATTTT
d_call: TRBD1; j_call: TRBJ2-7; v_call: TRBV6-5; clone_size: .; cdr3_aa: CASSYLRTGTYEQYF; cdr3_nt: TGTGCCAGCAGTTACTTGAGGACAGGCACTTACGAGCAGTACTTC
d_call: .; j_call: TRBJ2-5; v_call: TRBV7-3; clone_size: .; cdr3_aa: CASSSQGGETQYF; cdr3_nt: TGTGCCAGCAGCTCCCAGGGTGGCGAGACCCAGTACTTC
d_call: TRBD1; j_call: TRBJ1-5; v_call: TRBV10-3; clone_size: .; cdr3_aa: CAISDGDRGNQPQHF; cdr3_nt: TGTGCCATCAGTGATGGGGACAGGGGTAATCAGCCCCAGCATTTT
d_call: .; j_call: TRBJ2-2; v_call: TRBV19; clone_size: few; cdr3_aa: CASSTRRGTGELFF; cdr3_nt: TGTGCCAGTAGTACCCGCAGGGGCACCGGGGAGCTGTTTTTT
d_call: TRBD1; j_call: TRBJ2-7; v_call: TRBV5-4; clone_size: .; cdr3_aa: CASSWATGGGYEQYF; cdr3_nt: TGTGCCAGCAGCTGGGCGACAGGGGGCGGTTACGAGCAGTACTTC
d_call: .; j_call: TRBJ2-2; v_call: TRBV5-1; clone_size: .; cdr3_aa: CASGRGLTHTGELFF; cdr3_nt: TGCGCCAGCGGGCGGGGGCTGACTCACACCGGGGAGCTGTTTTTT
d_call: .; j_call: TRBJ1-5; v_call: TRBV27; clone_size: .; cdr3_aa: CASSYDWNQPQHF; cdr3_nt: TGTGCCAGCAGTTACGACTGGAATCAGCCCCAGCATTTT
d_call: .; j_call: TRBJ1-2; v_call: TRBV28; clone_size: .; cdr3_aa: CASSLERVNYGYTF; cdr3_nt: TGTGCCAGCAGTTTAGAGAGGGTTAACTATGGCTACACCTTC
d_call: TRBD2; j_call: TRBJ2-4; v_call: TRBV7-9; clone_size: .; cdr3_aa: CASSLALAGKIQYF; cdr3_nt: TGTGCCAGCAGCTTAGCGCTAGCGGGTAAAATTCAGTACTTC
d_call: .; j_call: TRBJ2-5; v_call: TRBV7-8; clone_size: .; cdr3_aa: CASSLVRSGVRETQYF; cdr3_nt: TGTGCCAGCAGCTTAGTTAGGTCCGGAGTAAGGGAGACCCAGTACTTC
d_call: TRBD2; j_call: TRBJ2-3; v_call: TRBV5-1; clone_size: .; cdr3_aa: CASSLSGGGFPDTQYF; cdr3_nt: TGCGCCAGCAGCCTCTCGGGCGGGGGGTTCCCAGATACGCAGTATTTT
d_call: .; j_call: TRBJ1-2; v_call: TRBV28; clone_size: few; cdr3_aa: CASSSGYGYTF; cdr3_nt: TGTGCCAGCAGTTCAGGGTATGGCTACACCTTC
d_call: TRBD1; j_call: TRBJ2-2; v_call: TRBV7-2; clone_size: .; cdr3_aa: CASRGDRDTGELFF; cdr3_nt: TGTGCCAGCAGGGGGGACAGGGACACCGGGGAGCTGTTTTTT
d_call: .; j_call: TRBJ2-3; v_call: TRBV18; clone_size: .; cdr3_aa: CASSPQRESRADTQYF; cdr3_nt: TGTGCCAGCTCACCACAAAGGGAGTCCCGGGCAGATACGCAGTATTTT
d_call: .; j_call: TRBJ1-6; v_call: TRBV5-4; clone_size: .; cdr3_aa: CASSDSPTSSYNSPLHF; cdr3_nt: TGTGCCAGCAGTGACAGCCCAACCAGCTCCTATAATTCACCCCTCCACTTT
d_call: .; j_call: TRBJ2-7; v_call: TRBV7-9; clone_size: .; cdr3_aa: CSSSHPSEYEQYF; cdr3_nt: TGTTCCAGCAGCCACCCGTCTGAGTACGAGCAGTACTTC
d_call: .; j_call: TRBJ1-4; v_call: TRBV7-2; clone_size: few; cdr3_aa: CASSLGSGEKLFF; cdr3_nt: TGTGCCAGCAGCTTAGGTTCGGGGGAAAAACTGTTTTTT
d_call: .; j_call: TRBJ1-1; v_call: TRBV7-9; clone_size: .; cdr3_aa: CASRRGQTNTEAFF; cdr3_nt: TGTGCCAGCAGAAGAGGACAAACGAACACTGAAGCTTTCTTT
d_call: .; j_call: TRBJ2-3; v_call: TRBV10-3; clone_size: .; cdr3_aa: CAINQDTSTDTQYF; cdr3_nt: TGTGCCATCAATCAGGACACATCCACAGATACGCAGTATTTT
d_call: .; j_call: TRBJ2-7; v_call: TRBV25-1; clone_size: .; cdr3_aa: CASSERGRGYEQYF; cdr3_nt: TGTGCCAGCAGTGAAAGAGGGCGTGGGTACGAGCAGTACTTC
d_call: TRBD1; j_call: TRBJ2-2; v_call: TRBV7-6; clone_size: few; cdr3_aa: CASSLDRSGELFF; cdr3_nt: TGTGCCAGCAGCTTGGACAGGTCCGGGGAGCTGTTTTTT
d_call: TRBD2; j_call: TRBJ2-1; v_call: TRBV29-1; clone_size: .; cdr3_aa: CSVEGTSDEQFF; cdr3_nt: TGCAGCGTTGAAGGAACTAGCGACGAGCAGTTCTTC
d_call: .; j_call: TRBJ1-1; v_call: TRBV7-9; clone_size: medium-sized; cdr3_aa: CASSLAVAGPNTEAFF; cdr3_nt: TGTGCCAGCAGCTTAGCTGTGGCAGGCCCGAACACTGAAGCTTTCTTT
d_call: TRBD1; j_call: TRBJ2-1; v_call: TRBV6-1; clone_size: few; cdr3_aa: CASKPGQGYYNEQFF; cdr3_nt: TGTGCCAGCAAACCGGGACAGGGATACTACAATGAGCAGTTCTTC
d_call: .; j_call: TRBJ2-3; v_call: TRBV4-1; clone_size: .; cdr3_aa: CASSQVRVSSDTQYF; cdr3_nt: TGCGCCAGCAGCCAAGTGAGGGTTAGCTCAGATACGCAGTATTTT
d_call: TRBD2; j_call: TRBJ2-1; v_call: TRBV19; clone_size: .; cdr3_aa: CASSIIYPSGRAVGPNEQFF; cdr3_nt: TGTGCCAGTAGTATAATCTATCCCAGCGGGAGGGCCGTGGGACCCAATGAGCAGTTCTTC
d_call: .; j_call: TRBJ1-2; v_call: TRBV30; clone_size: .; cdr3_aa: CAWSVGGHGYTF; cdr3_nt: TGTGCCTGGAGTGTCGGGGGACATGGCTACACCTTC
d_call: TRBD2; j_call: TRBJ2-3; v_call: TRBV12-5; clone_size: .; cdr3_aa: CASGWGLAGDTQYF; cdr3_nt: TGTGCTAGTGGTTGGGGACTAGCGGGTGATACGCAGTATTTT
d_call: .; j_call: TRBJ2-7; v_call: TRBV2; clone_size: .; cdr3_aa: CASSGAYEQYF; cdr3_nt: TGTGCCAGCAGCGGGGCCTACGAGCAGTACTTC
d_call: .; j_call: TRBJ2-5; v_call: TRBV7-9; clone_size: .; cdr3_aa: CASRSLQETQYF; cdr3_nt: TGTGCCAGCAGATCGCTACAAGAGACCCAGTACTTC
d_call: TRBD1; j_call: TRBJ2-5; v_call: TRBV15; clone_size: .; cdr3_aa: CATSRDEGQGETQYF; cdr3_nt: TGTGCCACCAGCAGAGATGAGGGACAGGGGGAGACCCAGTACTTC
d_call: TRBD2; j_call: TRBJ2-7; v_call: TRBV4-1; clone_size: .; cdr3_aa: CASSFPPSGAHRSSYEQYF; cdr3_nt: TGCGCCAGCAGCTTTCCGCCTAGCGGGGCCCATCGAAGCTCCTACGAGCAGTACTTC
d_call: .; j_call: TRBJ2-2; v_call: TRBV4-2; clone_size: .; cdr3_aa: CASSPGTAGGELFF; cdr3_nt: TGTGCCAGCAGCCCGGGAACGGCGGGCGGGGAGCTGTTTTTT
d_call: TRBD1; j_call: TRBJ1-2; v_call: TRBV18; clone_size: .; cdr3_aa: CASSYLDRDPQGYTF; cdr3_nt: TGTGCCAGCTCATACCTGGACAGGGACCCTCAAGGCTACACCTTC
d_call: TRBD1; j_call: TRBJ2-3; v_call: TRBV5-1; clone_size: .; cdr3_aa: CASSIQSRDRGSDTQYF; cdr3_nt: TGCGCCAGCAGTATCCAGAGCCGGGACAGGGGATCAGATACGCAGTATTTT
d_call: .; j_call: TRBJ1-5; v_call: TRBV7-2; clone_size: few; cdr3_aa: CASSLGIQGFHQPQHF; cdr3_nt: TGTGCCAGCAGCTTAGGGATCCAGGGGTTCCATCAGCCCCAGCATTTT